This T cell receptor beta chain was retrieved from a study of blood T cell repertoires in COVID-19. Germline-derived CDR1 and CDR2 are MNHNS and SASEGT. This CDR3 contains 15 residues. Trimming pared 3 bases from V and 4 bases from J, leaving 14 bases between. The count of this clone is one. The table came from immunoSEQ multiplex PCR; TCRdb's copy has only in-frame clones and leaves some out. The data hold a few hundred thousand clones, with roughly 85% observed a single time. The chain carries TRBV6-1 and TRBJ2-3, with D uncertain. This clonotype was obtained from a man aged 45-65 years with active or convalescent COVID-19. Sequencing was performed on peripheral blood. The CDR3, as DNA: TGTGCCAGCAGTGATGGTGGTTCTACTGCAGATACGCAGTATTTT. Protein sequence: CASSDGGSTADTQYF.